This record concerns one TCR beta chain sequence. Its antigen is undetermined. TCRdb keeps only in-frame clones here, not all; method: immunoSEQ multiplex PCR. The top ten hold approximately 0.16% of the sample, which has about 100,000 clones, 90% seen once. This sample was taken from a study of OX40 agonist ivuxolimab in advanced cancers. About the study: Every 2 weeks, patients got intravenous ivuxolimab at one of six dose levels (0.01-10 mg/kg). Notes on the study in general: Dosing at 0.1 to 3.0 mg/kg was accompanied by clonal expansion of CD4+ and CD8+ blood T cells by week 6.

Anyone with autoimmune disease history or systemic immunosuppression was excluded. Germline CDR1 reads GTSNPN; CDR2 reads SVGIG (reference sequence). The CDR3 length is 15 residues. V was clipped by 6 bases and J by 2 bases, with 18 bases between them. This specimen consisted of CD4+ or CD8+ T cells sorted from blood, obtained in a trial of the OX40 agonist ivuxolimab. The chain employs TRBV30 and TRBJ2-3; tentatively, D is TRBD1 or TRBD2 (5 bases each). This sequence originates from an adult with an advanced solid tumor such as melanoma, head and neck, liver or kidney cancer. The CDR3 nucleotides read TGTGCCTGCCAAATAAGGCCGGGGCCCACAGATACGCAGTATTTT. This sequence encodes CACQIRPGPTDTQYF.